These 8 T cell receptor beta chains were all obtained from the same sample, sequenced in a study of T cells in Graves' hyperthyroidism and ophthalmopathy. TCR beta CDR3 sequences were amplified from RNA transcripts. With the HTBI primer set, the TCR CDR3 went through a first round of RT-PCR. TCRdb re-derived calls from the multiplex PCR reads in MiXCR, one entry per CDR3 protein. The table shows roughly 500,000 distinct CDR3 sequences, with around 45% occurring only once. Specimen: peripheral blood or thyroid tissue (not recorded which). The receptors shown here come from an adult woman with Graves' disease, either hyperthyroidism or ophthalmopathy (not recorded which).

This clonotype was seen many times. As DNA, the CDR3 is TGCAGTGCTAGTTCCCGGGAAGGAGCTGAAAAACTGTTTTTT. Amino acids: CSASSREGAEKLFF. V gene TRBV20-1 combines with J gene TRBJ1-4; D is undetermined. The CDR3 is made up of 14 amino acids. V was shortened by 3 bases and J by 7 bases, with 15 bases between the two germline ends. The germline V gene encodes CDR1 DFQATT and CDR2 SNEGSKA (reference sequence).

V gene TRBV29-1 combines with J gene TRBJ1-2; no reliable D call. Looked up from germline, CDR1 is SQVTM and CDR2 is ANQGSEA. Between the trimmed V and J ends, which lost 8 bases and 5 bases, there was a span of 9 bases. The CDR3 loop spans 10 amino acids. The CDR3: CSWGRYGYTF. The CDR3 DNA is TGCAGCTGGGGTCGGTATGGCTACACCTTC.

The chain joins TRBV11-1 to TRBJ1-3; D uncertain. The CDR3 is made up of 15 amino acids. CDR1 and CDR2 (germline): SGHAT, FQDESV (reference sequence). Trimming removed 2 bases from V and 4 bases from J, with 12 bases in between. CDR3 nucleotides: TGTGCCAGCAGCTTAAGTTACGCAGAGGGAAACACCATATATTTT. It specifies CASSLSYAEGNTIYF. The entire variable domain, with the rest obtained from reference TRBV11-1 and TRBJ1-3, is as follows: EAEVAQSPRYKITEKSQAVAFWCDPISGHATLYWYRQILGQGPELLVQFQDESVVDDSQLPKDRFSAERLKGVDSTLKIQPAELGDSAMYLCASSLSYAEGNTIYFGEGSWLTVV.

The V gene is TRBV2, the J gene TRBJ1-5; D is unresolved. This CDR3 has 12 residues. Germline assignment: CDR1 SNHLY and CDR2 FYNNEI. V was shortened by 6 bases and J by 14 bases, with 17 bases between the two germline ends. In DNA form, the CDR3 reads TGTGCCAGCAGGTCTAGCGGGAGCTACGAGCATTTT. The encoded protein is CASRSSGSYEHF.

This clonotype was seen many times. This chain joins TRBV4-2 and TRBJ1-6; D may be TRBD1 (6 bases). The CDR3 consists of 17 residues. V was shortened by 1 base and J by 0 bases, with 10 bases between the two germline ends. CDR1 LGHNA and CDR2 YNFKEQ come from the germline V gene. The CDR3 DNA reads TGTGCCAGCAGCCAAGGTACAGGGCTCTCCTATAATTCACCCCTCCACTTT. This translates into CASSQGTGLSYNSPLHF.

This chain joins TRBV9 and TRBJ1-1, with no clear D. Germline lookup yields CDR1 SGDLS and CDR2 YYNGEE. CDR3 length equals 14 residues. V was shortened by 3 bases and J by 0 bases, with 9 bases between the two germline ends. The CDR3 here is CASSAGPVNTEAFF. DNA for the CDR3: TGTGCCAGCAGCGCCGGGCCAGTGAACACTGAAGCTTTCTTT.

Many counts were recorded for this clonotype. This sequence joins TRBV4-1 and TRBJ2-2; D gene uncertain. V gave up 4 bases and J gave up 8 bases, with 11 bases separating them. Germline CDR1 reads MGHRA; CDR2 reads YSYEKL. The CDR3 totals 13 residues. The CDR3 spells CASSRQDSGELFF. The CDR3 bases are TGCGCCAGCAGCCGCCAGGATTCGGGGGAGCTGTTTTTT.

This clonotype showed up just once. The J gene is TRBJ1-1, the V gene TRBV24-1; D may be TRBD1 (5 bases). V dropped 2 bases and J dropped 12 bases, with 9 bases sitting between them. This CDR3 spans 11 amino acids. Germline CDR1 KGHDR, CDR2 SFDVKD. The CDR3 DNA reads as TGTGCCACCAGTGATTGGGGGGAGACTTTCTTT. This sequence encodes CATSDWGETFF.